This TCR beta chain was obtained from a study of T cell repertoires in cytomegalovirus infection. Each CDR3 protein is one row after TCRdb ran MiXCR on the reads. Found here are about 890,000 distinct CDR3 sequences, 30% to 40% of them singletons; the top ten hold about an eighth. This clonotype was counted many times. What it binds is not known. The source material was cultured CD8+ T cells from PBMCs, sampled from culture after CMV antigen stimulation. This TCR came from a human donor in good health (CMV status not recorded). Some clones in this sample may be carry-over from other donors' samples.

The CDR3 protein is CASSLAGTSGETQYF. For the CDR3, the DNA is TGTGCCAGCAGCTTAGCGGGGACTAGCGGAGAGACCCAGTACTTC. The chain uses TRBV7-2 and TRBJ2-5; 11 nucleotides line up with TRBD2. V was pared by 0 bases and J by 4 bases, with 1 base of the junction left unmatched. The germline gives CDR1 SGHTA, CDR2 FQGNSA. The CDR3 spans 15 residues.